This T cell receptor beta chain was obtained from a study of T cell changes during pregnancy in multiple sclerosis. Profiled with immunoSEQ multiplex PCR; TCRdb holds only in-frame clones, not every one. Of over 50,000 clones in the sample, approximately 90% were seen once. V was pared by 0 bases and J by 7 bases, with 12 bases between. Germline loops: CDR1 MNHEY, CDR2 SVGAGI. This CDR3 is built from 14 residues. This clonotype was sampled from a female donor in good health, enrolled as a control in a pregnancy study. Sequenced here: peripheral blood, sampled in the third trimester of pregnancy. The chain combines TRBV6-5 with TRBJ1-2, with D uncertain. The CDR3 DNA is TGTGCCAGCAGTTACTCGGTTTCTGGGAGTGGCTACACCTTC. It encodes CASSYSVSGSGYTF.